The entry that follows covers one T cell receptor beta chain sequence. This clonotype was observed a few times. Its cognate antigen has yet to be identified. Base quality data are lacking; no much larger clone is found one base away. The data were taken from a study of T-cell reconstitution after alpha-beta-depleted transplantation in children (dated by TCRdb to the mid-2010s). Concerning the study at large: T-cell immune reconstitution after TCRalphabeta/CD19-depleted allogeneic hematopoietic cell transplantation in children was quantitatively tracked in the study by means of TCR repertoire profiling.

Taken from the germline V gene, the CDR1 and CDR2 loops are LGHNA and YSLEER. Including the terminal cysteine and phenylalanine, the CDR3 comprises 14 residues. Left in the record is the CDR3 DNA by itself, 42 bases read in frame from the first base. V is pared back by 0 bases and J by 4 bases, with 8 bases lying between the germline termini. Receptor libraries were prepared by PCR. TCRdb shows the sequencer as Illumina HiSeq 2500. To normalize quantification of the TCRbeta repertoire, the TCR libraries were built with molecular barcoding that relied on unique molecular identifiers. The public reads were quality trimmed at Q25 with fastp and then assembled into clones with MiXCR by TCRdb, keeping productive beta chains. Rows are combined by CDR3 protein, so each entry shows the most common genes and DNA. Here the sample has about 610,000 distinct CDR3 sequences; roughly 10% occur a single time. The ten largest account for 3.5% to 5% of the sample.

The receptor was isolated from a human donor who donated a stem cell graft to a child with acute myeloid leukemia. The sequencing here drew on PBMCs from the stem cell graft donor, taken from the stem cell graft. The V and J segments used are TRBV4-3 and TRBJ2-3, with a tentative D gene TRBD2 over 5 matching bases. The sequenced DNA: TGCGCCAGCAGCCAAGAAGGGAGATCAGATACGCAGTATTTT. The translation is CASSQEGRSDTQYF.